This passage covers 21 T cell receptor beta chains from one sample sequenced in a study of technical replicates of blood from four donors. Measured with immunoSEQ multiplex PCR; TCRdb has only the in-frame clones, and not every one. The sample holds tens of thousands of clones, around 90% seen once. The sequencing input was T cells isolated from PBMCs. The origin of the receptors is a human donor in good health.

This chain uses TRBV29-1 with TRBJ1-3; D ambiguous. The CDR3 spans 11 residues. The germline V gene has CDR1 SQVTM and CDR2 ANQGSEA. V was cut by 8 bases and J by 0 bases, with 5 bases left in between. The chain's CDR3 is CSISSGNTIYF. As DNA, the CDR3 is TGCAGCATCAGCTCTGGAAACACCATATATTTT.

The J gene is TRBJ2-7, the V gene TRBV11-3, with 7 nucleotides matching TRBD2. The germline V gene has CDR1 SGHNT and CDR2 YENEEA. Germline trimming cut 0 bases from V and 1 base from J; bases unmatched to any gene: 12. CDR3 length: 18 amino acids. CDR3 nucleotide sequence: TGTGCCAGCAGCTTAGAAAGGGGAGGTAGCGGGCCTTCCTACGAGCAGTACTTC. Translation gives CASSLERGGSGPSYEQYF.

The count of this clone is one. The V call is TRBV7-2, the J call TRBJ2-1; D is possibly TRBD1 (7 bases). Germline CDR1 and CDR2: SGHTA and FQGNSA. The CDR3 extends over 15 amino acids. Trimming cost V 5 bases and J 2 bases, with 13 bases left between them. CDR3 nucleotide sequence: TGTGCCAGCAGCCCGACAGGGAGGACCTACAATGAGCAGTTCTTC. Protein product: CASSPTGRTYNEQFF.

V and J are TRBV5-1 and TRBJ1-1; D ambiguous. Germline V gives CDR1 SGHRS, CDR2 YFSETQ. This CDR3 contains 16 residues. The V end was cut by 3 bases, the J end by 2 bases, with 17 bases between. CDR3 bases: TGCGCCAGCAGCTCCCTGGGTACAGACGAAAACACTGAAGCTTTCTTT. Translation: CASSSLGTDENTEAFF.

The rearrangement uses TRBV11-2 and TRBJ2-1; 11 bases match TRBD2. This CDR3 comprises 17 residues. V lost 4 bases to trimming and J lost 4 bases; unmatched junction nucleotides: 9. Germline V CDR1 and CDR2: SGHAT, FQNNGV. The CDR3, as DNA: TGTGCCAGCAGCTCCCCAACGACTAGCGGGACTTACAATGAGCAGTTCTTC. Protein: CASSSPTTSGTYNEQFF. Complete variable domain (other parts from reference TRBV11-2 and TRBJ2-1): EAGVAQSPRYKIIEKRQSVAFWCNPISGHATLYWYQQILGQGPKLLIQFQNNGVVDDSQLPKDRFSAERLKGVDSTLKIQPAKLEDSAVYLCASSSPTTSGTYNEQFFGPGTRLTVL.

The rearrangement joins TRBV2 to TRBJ1-5; D call uncertain. Germline lookup yields CDR1 SNHLY and CDR2 FYNNEI. The CDR3 length is 15 residues. Trimming pared 4 bases from V and 6 bases from J, leaving 16 bases between. CDR3 DNA: TGTGCCAGCAGTGGAAAAATGAGGGTTGGTCAGCCCCAGCATTTT. Its translation: CASSGKMRVGQPQHF.

The rearrangement uses TRBV9 and TRBJ2-7, with D maybe TRBD1 (5 bases). Germline CDR1 SGDLS, CDR2 YYNGEE. The CDR3 spans 15 residues. Deletions cut 3 bases from V and 6 bases from J, with 19 bases between. CDR3 bases: TGTGCCAGCAGCGCCTCCCCAAGGGTGACAGCCGAGCAGTACTTC. It is translated as CASSASPRVTAEQYF.

V usage is TRBV5-6 and J usage is TRBJ2-1, with 13 positions matching TRBD2. This CDR3 spans 17 amino acids. Germline V lookup: CDR1 SGHDT, CDR2 YYEEEE. V gave up 1 base and J gave up 3 bases; unmatched junction bases: 4. In DNA, the CDR3 is TGTGCCAGCAGCTTGACACTAGCGGGAGGGAACTACAATGAGCAGTTCTTC. This gives the protein CASSLTLAGGNYNEQFF.

The gene calls are TRBV7-2 and TRBJ2-1; 10 positions match TRBD1. This CDR3 has 15 amino acids. Trimming took 5 bases from V and 8 from J; bases not matched to a gene: 9. CDR1 is SGHTA and CDR2 is FQGNSA in the germline V gene. The CDR3 spells CASSVDGQGVYEQFF. CDR3 coding DNA: TGTGCCAGCAGCGTGGACGGACAGGGGGTTTATGAGCAGTTCTTC.

The chain employs TRBV19 and TRBJ2-4; D is possibly TRBD1 (6 bases). V shed 4 bases and J shed 7 bases, with 11 bases lying between them. In germline, CDR1 is LNHDA, CDR2 SQIVND (reference sequence). The CDR3 loop spans 13 amino acids. CDR3 DNA sequence: TGTGCCAGTAGTAACCGGGACACGAACATTCAGTACTTC. It translates to CASSNRDTNIQYF.

This chain connects TRBV7-2 to TRBJ2-1, with 12 positions matching TRBD2. V was pared by 5 bases and J by 0 bases, with 8 bases of the junction left unmatched. This CDR3 is built from 18 residues. Germline-derived CDR1 and CDR2 are SGHTA and FQGNSA. CDR3 DNA sequence: TGTGCCAGCAGCAAGGGACTAGCGGGCTTTAGCTCCTACAATGAGCAGTTCTTC. Translating it yields CASSKGLAGFSSYNEQFF. The full variable domain, with the rest looked up from reference TRBV7-2 and TRBJ2-1, is GAGVSQSPSNKVTEKGKDVELRCDPISGHTALYWYRQSLGQGLEFLIYFQGNSAPDKSGLPSDRFSAERTGGSVSTLTIQRTQQEDSAVYLCASSKGLAGFSSYNEQFFGPGTRLTVL.

The genes are TRBV18 and TRBJ2-7, with 11 bases lining up with TRBD2. The CDR3 sequence is 14 residues long. V gave up 6 bases and J gave up 3 bases; unmatched junction bases: 4. Germline lookup yields CDR1 KGHSH and CDR2 LQKENI. CDR3 amino acids: CASSPTSGGYEQYF. In nucleotides, the CDR3 is TGTGCCAGCTCCCCCACTAGCGGGGGCTACGAGCAGTACTTC.

The chain has TRBV21-1 and TRBJ1-4; TRBD1, the table's D call, was not compared with the DNA. TRBV21-1 is given as a pseudogene. This CDR3 is built from 16 residues. The CDR3 spells CASSKAHRETNEKLFF. CDR3 sequence (DNA): TGTGCCAGCAGCAAAGCCCACAGGGAAACTAATGAAAAACTGTTTTTT.

The chain recombines TRBV6-5 with TRBJ2-2; D perhaps matches TRBD1 (5 bases). Germline CDR1 and CDR2: MNHEY and SVGAGI. This CDR3 contains 14 residues. V shed 4 bases and J shed 7 bases, with 13 bases lying between them. CDR3 coding DNA: TGTGCCAGCAGTTTAACCAGGGTTGACGGGGAGCTGTTTTTT. It is translated as CASSLTRVDGELFF.

This chain uses TRBV7-9 with TRBJ1-5; 8 bases align to TRBD1. J gave up 4 bases and V 5 bases, and 16 bases lay outside the gene matches. Per the germline V gene, CDR1 is SEHNR and CDR2 is FQNEAQ (reference sequence). The CDR3 sequence is 18 residues long. CDR3 sequence reads: CASSPIRTGSPDNQPQHF. The DNA of the CDR3 is TGTGCCAGCAGCCCAATCCGGACAGGGTCTCCTGATAATCAGCCCCAGCATTTT.

The rearrangement joins TRBV19 to TRBJ1-4; D ambiguous. Trimming pared 7 bases from V and 4 bases from J, leaving 13 bases between. Germline V gene data show CDR1 as LNHDA and CDR2 as SQIVND (reference sequence). The CDR3 has 14 residues. CDR3 region: CASKTTAGNEKLFF. The CDR3 DNA reads TGTGCCAGTAAGACCACTGCAGGTAATGAAAAACTGTTTTTT.

This rearrangement joins TRBV10-2 to TRBJ2-2; D unresolved. The germline V and J ends were trimmed by 2 bases and 0 bases, with 10 bases remaining between them. This CDR3 has 16 residues. The V gene's germline CDR1 is WSHSY and CDR2 SAAADI. The CDR3 loop reads CASSETRPTNTGELFF. The CDR3 nucleotides are TGCGCCAGCAGTGAGACGCGCCCCACGAACACCGGGGAGCTGTTTTTT.

CDR3 DNA: TGTGCCAGCAGTTATCAGGCATTCGAGCAGTACTTC. Translation: CASSYQAFEQYF. The rearrangement uses TRBV6-1 and TRBJ2-7; D is unresolved. Deletions cut 5 bases from V and 6 bases from J, with 11 bases between. This CDR3 contains 12 residues. Germline values: CDR1 MNHNS, CDR2 SASEGT.

This clone was seen a single time. This sequence joins TRBV19 and TRBJ2-2; 10 nucleotides match TRBD1. Germline V gene sequence: CDR1 LNHDA, CDR2 SQIVND (reference sequence). The CDR3 sequence is 15 residues long. The trim removed 4 bases at V and 6 bases at J, leaving 5 bases unmatched. The CDR3 DNA follows: TGTGCCAGTAGTAGCCGGGACAGGGGTCCCGGGGAGCTGTTTTTT. It translates to CASSSRDRGPGELFF. Using reference TRBV19 and TRBJ2-2 for the parts outside the CDR3, the full variable domain is DGGITQSPKYLFRKEGQNVTLSCEQNLNHDAMYWYRQDPGQGLRLIYYSQIVNDFQKGDIAEGYSVSREKKESFPLTVTSAQKNPTAFYLCASSSRDRGPGELFFGEGSRLTVL.

V and J are TRBV6-5 and TRBJ1-5; D not certain. The V gene's germline CDR1 is MNHEY and CDR2 SVGAGI. V was trimmed by 7 bases and J by 1 base, leaving 11 bases between them. This CDR3 has 14 residues. This CDR3 is CASKGGYSNQPQHF. In DNA, the CDR3 is TGTGCCAGCAAAGGAGGGTACAGCAATCAGCCCCAGCATTTT.

V and J are TRBV28 and TRBJ2-7, with D maybe TRBD2 (5 bases). Trimming removed 5 bases from V and 2 bases from J, with 13 bases in between. Germline values: CDR1 MDHEN, CDR2 SYDVKM. The CDR3 runs 14 residues. The DNA of the CDR3 is TGTGCCAGCAGTATCCCGGGAACCCCCTACGAGCAGTACTTC. This codes for CASSIPGTPYEQYF.